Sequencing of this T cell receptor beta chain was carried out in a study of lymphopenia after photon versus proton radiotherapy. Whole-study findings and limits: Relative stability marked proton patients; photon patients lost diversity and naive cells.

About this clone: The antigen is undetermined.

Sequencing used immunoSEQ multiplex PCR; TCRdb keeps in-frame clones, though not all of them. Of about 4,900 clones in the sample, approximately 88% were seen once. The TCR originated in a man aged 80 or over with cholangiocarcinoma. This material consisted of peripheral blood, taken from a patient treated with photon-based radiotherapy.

The CDR3 sequence is CASSLAAPSGVGTGELFF. The CDR3 DNA follows: TGTGCCAGCAGCTTAGCGGCTCCCTCAGGGGTCGGCACCGGGGAGCTGTTTTTT. The chain has TRBV7-8 and TRBJ2-2; tentative D call: TRBD1 (6 bases). This CDR3 is 18 amino acids long. Germline V lookup: CDR1 SGHVS, CDR2 FQNEAQ. V was pared by 0 bases and J by 4 bases, with 18 bases between.